The rows below give T cell receptor beta chains drawn from one sample of a study of cytomegalovirus exposure and HLA in healthy donors. TCRdb's copy holds only in-frame clones and misses some; the assay was immunoSEQ multiplex PCR. Here the sample spans roughly 200,000 clones, more than 75% being singletons. The sequencing sample was made of PBMCs. Receptor source: a woman aged 25 to 39 in good health and CMV-seropositive. Both conserved end residues are part of each CDR3. Fields, in order: clone size, J gene, V gene, D gene, CDR3 length, CDR3 DNA, CDR3 protein. D genes are given only for firm matches. Only some rows state a clone size, as once, few, many or a class for expanded clones.

>NA|TRBJ2-7|TRBV28|NA|12
TGTGCCAGCAGGGGCGGGACCTACGAGCAGTACTTC
CASRGGTYEQYF
>NA|TRBJ2-7|TRBV29-1|NA|13
TGCAGCGCAATAGGACAGAGCTCCTACGAGCAGTACTTC
CSAIGQSSYEQYF
>NA|TRBJ1-5|TRBV19|NA|18
TGTGCCAGTAGTATAGATCCCGGGGGTGCGGGGCCGGATCAGCCCCAGCATTTT
CASSIDPGGAGPDQPQHF
>NA|TRBJ2-5|TRBV28|NA|13
TGTGCCAGCAGCCTGCAGGGTCTAGAGACCCAGTACTTC
CASSLQGLETQYF
>NA|TRBJ1-6|TRBV28|TRBD1|14
TGTGCCAGCAGCCTACAGGGGTACAATTCACCCCTCCACTTT
CASSLQGYNSPLHF
>NA|TRBJ1-1|TRBV28|TRBD1|14
TGTGCCAGTAGACGAGGGGGCATGAACACTGAAGCTTTCTTT
CASRRGGMNTEAFF
>NA|TRBJ2-7|TRBV5-1|NA|13
TGCGCCAGCAGACAAGACAGCCTTACGACGCAGTACTTC
CASRQDSLTTQYF
>NA|TRBJ2-5|TRBV30|TRBD2|15
TGTGCCTTGGGACTAGCGGGGGGTTACCAAGAGACCCAGTACTTC
CALGLAGGYQETQYF
>NA|TRBJ2-1|TRBV5-1|TRBD2|17
TGCGCCAGCAGCTTGGAGCTAGCGGGAGTTATCTACAATGAGCAGTTCTTC
CASSLELAGVIYNEQFF
>few|TRBJ1-1|TRBV7-9|NA|13
TGTGCCAGCAGCCGAACAGGGTTGAGTGAAGCTTTCTTT
CASSRTGLSEAFF
>NA|TRBJ1-3|TRBV4-2|TRBD1|22
TGTGCCAGCAGCCTCAAGACAGGGCCGCTTGGTTTGTTTAGAGGATCGGGAAACACCATATATTTT
CASSLKTGPLGLFRGSGNTIYF
>once|TRBJ1-6|TRBV21-1|NA|18
NA
CASSKVGGNVGQGIPLHF
>NA|TRBJ2-7|TRBV7-2|TRBD1|15
TGTGCCAGCACCCTACAGGGGGAACCTCCCTACGAGCAGTACTTC
CASTLQGEPPYEQYF
>NA|TRBJ1-2|TRBV28|TRBD1|14
TGTGCCAGCAGTCTTGCGACAGGGGGGAATGGCTACACCTTC
CASSLATGGNGYTF
>NA|TRBJ2-1|TRBV5-1|TRBD2|16
TGCGCCAGCACCCCGGGGGGTGGCGGGGGCTACAATGAGCAGTTCTTC
CASTPGGGGGYNEQFF
>NA|TRBJ1-2|TRBV5-1|NA|12
TGCGCCAGCAGCCAAATCCGAGGGGGCTACACCTTC
CASSQIRGGYTF
>NA|TRBJ2-6|TRBV4-1|TRBD1|19
TGCGCCAGCAGCCAAACCCGACAGGGTGGGCTCTCTGGAGCCAACGTCCTGACTTTC
CASSQTRQGGLSGANVLTF
>NA|TRBJ2-7|TRBV9|TRBD2|15
TGTGCCAGCAGCGTAGCTAGCGGGACTCCCTACGAGCAGTACTTC
CASSVASGTPYEQYF
>NA|TRBJ1-5|TRBV5-8|TRBD1|15
TGTGCCAGCAGCTTGTGGACAGGAAAAAATCAGCCCCAGCATTTT
CASSLWTGKNQPQHF
>NA|TRBJ1-4|TRBV6-1|TRBD1|15
TGTGCCAGCAGTGAAGGGGCAGGGGGACGGGAAAAACTGTTTTTT
CASSEGAGGREKLFF
>NA|TRBJ1-2|TRBV2|TRBD1|12
TGTGCCAGTAGTTCCGGGACAGGCTTCTACACCTTC
CASSSGTGFYTF
>NA|TRBJ1-4|TRBV4-2|NA|16
TGTGCCAGCAGCGGGCAGGGCGATGGACGGAATGAAAAACTGTTTTTT
CASSGQGDGRNEKLFF
>NA|TRBJ1-1|TRBV7-9|NA|14
TGTGCCAGCAGCTTAATTAAGGGGCCCACTGAAGCTTTCTTT
CASSLIKGPTEAFF
>NA|TRBJ1-4|TRBV5-1|TRBD1|13
TGCGCCAGCAGCTCGGGACAGGGCGAAAAACTGTTTTTT
CASSSGQGEKLFF
>once|TRBJ2-6|TRBV5-6|NA|14
TGTACCAGCAGCTTGTGGAGTGCACCCAGAGTCCTGACTTTC
CTSSLWSAPRVLTF
>NA|TRBJ1-2|TRBV7-9|NA|12
TGTTCCAGCAGGGCGTGGCGGCTTGGCTACACCTTC
CSSRAWRLGYTF
>NA|TRBJ2-7|TRBV27|NA|14
TGTGCCAGCAGTTTACGAGACAGAACCTACGAGCAGTACTTC
CASSLRDRTYEQYF
>few|TRBJ2-3|TRBV5-4|TRBD2|13
TGTGCCAGCAGCGGGACTAGCACGGATACGCAGTATTTT
CASSGTSTDTQYF
>NA|TRBJ2-2|TRBV5-1|TRBD2|17
TGCGCCAGCAGCACCCGACTAGCGGGGCTGAACACCGGGGAGCTGTTTTTT
CASSTRLAGLNTGELFF
>NA|TRBJ2-5|TRBV5-1|NA|13
TGCGCCAGCAGCTCCATGTACCAAGAGACCCAGTACTTC
CASSSMYQETQYF
>NA|TRBJ2-1|TRBV18|TRBD1|14
TGTGCCAGCTCACCACGGGACAGGGTCCATGAGCAGTTCTTC
CASSPRDRVHEQFF
>once|TRBJ2-1|TRBV30|NA|12
TGTGCCTGGAGTCCCCTTTTCCATGAGCAGTTCTTC
CAWSPLFHEQFF
>few|TRBJ1-5|TRBV5-1|TRBD1|19
TGCGCCAGCAGCTTGGCCGTGATCGAGACAGGGGGCGAGAATCAGCCCCAGCATTTT
CASSLAVIETGGENQPQHF
>NA|TRBJ2-7|TRBV6-6|TRBD2|15
TGTGCCAGCAGGATCGGGACTAGCTCCACATACGAGCAGTACTTC
CASRIGTSSTYEQYF
>NA|TRBJ2-3|TRBV25-1|TRBD2|16
TGTGCCAGCAGTGTTGGGGAGGGGACCTCCGGAGATACGCAGTATTTT
CASSVGEGTSGDTQYF
>NA|TRBJ1-3|TRBV11-2|TRBD1|18
TGTGCCAGCAGCTTGACTCCAGCGGGACAGGGTTCTGGAAACACCATATATTTT
CASSLTPAGQGSGNTIYF
>NA|TRBJ2-2|TRBV9|NA|15
TGTGCCAGCAGCGTAAGCGGTGAAGACACCGGGGAGCTGTTTTTT
CASSVSGEDTGELFF
>once|TRBJ2-2|TRBV28|TRBD1|17
TGTGCCAGCAGTTTAGGCAGGGGGTTTACAAACACCGGGGAGCTGTTTTTT
CASSLGRGFTNTGELFF
>few|TRBJ2-3|TRBV5-1|NA|15
TGCGCCAGCAGCTTAGCCCGCTCTAGCACAGATACGCAGTATTTT
CASSLARSSTDTQYF
>NA|TRBJ2-3|TRBV30|NA|14
TGTGCCTGGAGTGTAAGTAGGCCGGGAGATACGCAGTATTTT
CAWSVSRPGDTQYF
>once|TRBJ1-2|TRBV30|TRBD1|13
TGTGCGCGGGAGGGACAGGGGAACTATGGCTACACCTTC
CAREGQGNYGYTF
>few|TRBJ2-3|TRBV5-1|NA|16
TGCGCCAGCAGCTTGGCCACGGAGGGGAGAACAGATACGCAGTATTTT
CASSLATEGRTDTQYF
>NA|TRBJ1-4|TRBV19|TRBD1|15
TGTGCCAGTAGTATTCAGGGGGCAACTAATGAAAAACTGTTTTTT
CASSIQGATNEKLFF
>NA|TRBJ1-3|TRBV18|TRBD1|16
TGTGCCAGCTCCCCAAACCAGGGGGACTCTGGAAACACCATATATTTT
CASSPNQGDSGNTIYF
>NA|TRBJ1-4|TRBV19|NA|14
TGTGCCAGTAGTATCTTCGGGTTTTATGAAAAACTGTTTTTT
CASSIFGFYEKLFF
>NA|TRBJ1-2|TRBV5-4|TRBD1|15
TGTGCCAGCAGCTTGGGGACAGGGGTAAACTATGGCTACACCTTC
CASSLGTGVNYGYTF
>NA|TRBJ2-7|TRBV14|TRBD1|15
TGTGCCAGCAGCCAAGTCCAGGGGGTTCCCTACGAGCAGTACTTC
CASSQVQGVPYEQYF
>NA|TRBJ1-1|TRBV7-8|NA|14
TGTGCCAGCAGCTTAAAGCTCGTTGGCACTGAAGCTTTCTTT
CASSLKLVGTEAFF
>NA|TRBJ2-7|TRBV28|NA|16
TGTGCCAGCAGATCCCCTGGAGAGGCGCTCTTCTCCGAGCAGTACTTC
CASRSPGEALFSEQYF